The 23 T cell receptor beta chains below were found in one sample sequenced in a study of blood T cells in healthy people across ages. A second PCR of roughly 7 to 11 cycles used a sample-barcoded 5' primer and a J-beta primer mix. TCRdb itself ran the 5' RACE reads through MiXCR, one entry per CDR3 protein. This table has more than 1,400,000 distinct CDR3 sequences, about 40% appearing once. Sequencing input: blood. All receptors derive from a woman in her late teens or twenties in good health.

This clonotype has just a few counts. The CDR3 loop is CAISPTGTDNTGELFF. Written as DNA, the CDR3 is TGTGCCATCAGTCCTACCGGGACAGATAACACCGGGGAGCTGTTTTTT. J is TRBJ2-2 and V is TRBV10-3; 7 bases are a match to TRBD1. J lost 2 bases, V lost 5 bases, and 8 bases had no gene match. CDR3 length: 16 residues. Germline CDR1 reads ENHRY; CDR2 reads SYGVKD.

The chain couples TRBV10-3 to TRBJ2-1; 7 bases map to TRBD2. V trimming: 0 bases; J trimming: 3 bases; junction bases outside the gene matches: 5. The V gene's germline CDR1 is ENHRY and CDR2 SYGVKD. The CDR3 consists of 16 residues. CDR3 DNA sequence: TGTGCCATCAGTGAGTCTGGGGGAGGGCACTACAATGAGCAGTTCTTC. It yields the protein CAISESGGGHYNEQFF.

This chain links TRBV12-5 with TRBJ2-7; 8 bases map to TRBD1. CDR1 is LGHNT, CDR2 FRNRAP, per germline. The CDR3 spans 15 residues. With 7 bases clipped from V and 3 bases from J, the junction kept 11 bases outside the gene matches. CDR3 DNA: TGTGCTAGTGTTTGGTCCGAGACAGGGGTCTACGAGCAGTACTTC. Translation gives CASVWSETGVYEQYF.

CDR3 coding DNA: TGTGCCAGCGCCGTCGCTAACACTGAAGCTTTCTTT. As protein: CASAVANTEAFF. This chain joins TRBV7-9 and TRBJ1-1; no clear D. The CDR3 runs to 12 residues. The V end lost 8 bases, the J end lost 2 bases, and 9 bases lay between the germline ends. Germline CDR1 SEHNR, CDR2 FQNEAQ (reference sequence).

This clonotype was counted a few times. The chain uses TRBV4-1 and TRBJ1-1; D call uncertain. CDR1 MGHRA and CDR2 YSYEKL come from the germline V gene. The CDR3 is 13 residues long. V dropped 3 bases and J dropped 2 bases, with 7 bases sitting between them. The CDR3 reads CASSQAGNTEAFF. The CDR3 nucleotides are TGCGCCAGCAGCCAGGCCGGAAACACTGAAGCTTTCTTT.

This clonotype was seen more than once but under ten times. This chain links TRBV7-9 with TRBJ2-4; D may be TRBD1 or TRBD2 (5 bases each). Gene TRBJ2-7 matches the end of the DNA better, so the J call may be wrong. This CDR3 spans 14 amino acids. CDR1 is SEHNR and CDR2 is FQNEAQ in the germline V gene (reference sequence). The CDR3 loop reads CASSLRDGIYEQYF. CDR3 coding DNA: TGTGCCAGCAGCCTTCGGGACGGAATATACGAGCAGTACTTC.

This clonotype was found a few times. For the CDR3, the DNA is TGCGCCAGCAGCCTGAACAACAACATGAACACTGAAGCTTTCTTT. Protein product: CASSLNNNMNTEAFF. This chain connects TRBV4-1 to TRBJ1-1; D remains ambiguous. The CDR3 has 15 residues. The germline V and J ends were trimmed by 4 bases and 0 bases, with 12 bases remaining between them. Germline loops: CDR1 MGHRA, CDR2 YSYEKL.

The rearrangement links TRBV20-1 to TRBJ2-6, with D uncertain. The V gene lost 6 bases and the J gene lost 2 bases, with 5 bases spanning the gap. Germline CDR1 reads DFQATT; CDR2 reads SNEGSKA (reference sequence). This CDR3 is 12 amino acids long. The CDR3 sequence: CSAGTGANVLTF. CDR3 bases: TGCAGTGCAGGGACTGGGGCCAACGTCCTGACTTTC.

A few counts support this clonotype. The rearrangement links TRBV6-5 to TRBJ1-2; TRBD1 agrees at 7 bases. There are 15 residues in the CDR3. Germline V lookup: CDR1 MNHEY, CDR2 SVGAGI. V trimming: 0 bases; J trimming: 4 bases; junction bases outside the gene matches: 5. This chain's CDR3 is CASSYSVRGGYGYTF. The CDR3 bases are TGTGCCAGCAGTTACTCTGTCAGGGGGGGCTATGGCTACACCTTC.

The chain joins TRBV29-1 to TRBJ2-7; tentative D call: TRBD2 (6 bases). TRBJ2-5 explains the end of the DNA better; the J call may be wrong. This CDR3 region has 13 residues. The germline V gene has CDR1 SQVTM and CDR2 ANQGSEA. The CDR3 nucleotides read TGCAGCGTTTCCAGGACTACCTCGGTGACCCAGTACTTC. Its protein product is CSVSRTTSVTQYF.

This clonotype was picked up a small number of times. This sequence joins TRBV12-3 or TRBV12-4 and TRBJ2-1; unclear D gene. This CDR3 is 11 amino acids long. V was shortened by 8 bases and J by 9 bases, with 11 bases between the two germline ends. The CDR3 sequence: CASADLLEQFF. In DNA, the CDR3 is TGTGCCAGCGCTGACTTACTTGAGCAGTTCTTC.

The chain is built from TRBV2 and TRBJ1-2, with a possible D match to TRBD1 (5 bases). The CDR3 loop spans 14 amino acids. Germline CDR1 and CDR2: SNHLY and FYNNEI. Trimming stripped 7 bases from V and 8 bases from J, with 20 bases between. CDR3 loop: CASTHRRGLGGYTF. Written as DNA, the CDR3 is TGTGCCAGCACCCACAGGCGAGGGCTCGGCGGCTACACCTTC.

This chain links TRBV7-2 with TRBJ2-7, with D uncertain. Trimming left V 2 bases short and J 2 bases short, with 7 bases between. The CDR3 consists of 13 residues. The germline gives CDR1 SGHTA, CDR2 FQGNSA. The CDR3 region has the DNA TGTGCCAGCAGCTTAAGACCTACCTACGAGCAGTACTTC. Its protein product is CASSLRPTYEQYF.

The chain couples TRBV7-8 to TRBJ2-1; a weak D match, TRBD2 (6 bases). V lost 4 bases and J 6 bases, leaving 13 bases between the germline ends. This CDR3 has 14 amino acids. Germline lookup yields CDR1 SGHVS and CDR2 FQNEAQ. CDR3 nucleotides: TGTGCCAGCAGCTCCCCCGGGACTCGCAATGAGCAGTTCTTC. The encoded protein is CASSSPGTRNEQFF.

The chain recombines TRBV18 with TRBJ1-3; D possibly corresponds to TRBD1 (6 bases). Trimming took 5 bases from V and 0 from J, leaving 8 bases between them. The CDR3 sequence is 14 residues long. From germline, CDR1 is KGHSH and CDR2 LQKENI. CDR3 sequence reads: CASSGQISGNTIYF. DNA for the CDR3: TGTGCCAGCTCAGGACAGATCTCTGGAAACACCATATATTTT.

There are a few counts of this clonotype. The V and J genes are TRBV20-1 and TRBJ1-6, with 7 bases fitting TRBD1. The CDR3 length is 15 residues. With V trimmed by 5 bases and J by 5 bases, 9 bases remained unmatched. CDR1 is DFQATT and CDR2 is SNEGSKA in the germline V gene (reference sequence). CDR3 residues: CSARPPGTDNSPLHF. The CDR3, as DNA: TGCAGTGCTCGACCTCCCGGGACAGATAATTCACCCCTCCACTTT.

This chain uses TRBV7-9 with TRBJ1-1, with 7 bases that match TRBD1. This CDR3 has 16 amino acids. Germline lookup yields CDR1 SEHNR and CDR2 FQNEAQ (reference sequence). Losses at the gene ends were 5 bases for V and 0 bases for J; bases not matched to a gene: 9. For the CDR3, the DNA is TGTGCCAGCAGCACTCGGGACAGAGATTTGAACACTGAAGCTTTCTTT. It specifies CASSTRDRDLNTEAFF.

CDR3 sequence reads: CASSRIGELFF. The CDR3 bases are TGTGCCAGCAGTCGGATAGGGGAGCTGTTTTTT. This chain connects TRBV27 to TRBJ2-2, with unresolved D. The CDR3 is made up of 11 amino acids. Germline V gives CDR1 MNHEY, CDR2 SMNVEV (reference sequence). V lost 5 bases to trimming and J lost 8 bases, with 6 bases between them.

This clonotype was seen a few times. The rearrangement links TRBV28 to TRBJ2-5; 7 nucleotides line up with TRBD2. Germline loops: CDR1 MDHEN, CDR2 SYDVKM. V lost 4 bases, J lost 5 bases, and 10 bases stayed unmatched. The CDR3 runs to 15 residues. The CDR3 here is CASSSPGGRYETQYF. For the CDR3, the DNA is TGTGCCAGCAGTTCCCCGGGAGGTCGGTACGAGACCCAGTACTTC.

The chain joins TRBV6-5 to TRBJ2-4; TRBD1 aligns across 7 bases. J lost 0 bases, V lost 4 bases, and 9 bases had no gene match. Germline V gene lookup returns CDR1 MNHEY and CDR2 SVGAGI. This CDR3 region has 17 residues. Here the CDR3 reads CASSSYRDSLAKNIQYF. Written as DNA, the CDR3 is TGTGCCAGCAGTTCCTACCGGGACAGCTTAGCCAAAAACATTCAGTACTTC.

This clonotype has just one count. CDR3 region: CASTGRGVTQYF. DNA of the CDR3: TGTGCCAGCACGGGAAGGGGAGTGACCCAGTACTTC. The gene calls are TRBV12-3 or TRBV12-4 and TRBJ2-5, with D perhaps being TRBD1 or TRBD2 (5 bases each). The CDR3 runs to 12 residues. Trimming left V 7 bases short and J 7 bases short, with 13 bases between.

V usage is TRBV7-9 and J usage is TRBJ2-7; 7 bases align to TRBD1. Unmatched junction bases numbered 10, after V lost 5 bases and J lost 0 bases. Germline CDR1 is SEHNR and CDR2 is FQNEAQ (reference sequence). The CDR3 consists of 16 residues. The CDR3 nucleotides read TGTGCCAGCAGCCCATCCGGGACAGTCAGCTCCTACGAGCAGTACTTC. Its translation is CASSPSGTVSSYEQYF.

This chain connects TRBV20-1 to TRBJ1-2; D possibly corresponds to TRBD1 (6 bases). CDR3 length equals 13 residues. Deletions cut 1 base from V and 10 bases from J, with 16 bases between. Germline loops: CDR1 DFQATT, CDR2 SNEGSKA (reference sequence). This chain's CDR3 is CSARGGGSDDYTF. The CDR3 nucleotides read TGCAGTGCTAGAGGGGGGGGCTCTGACGACTACACCTTC.